This T cell receptor (beta chain) is from a study of OX40 agonist ivuxolimab in advanced cancers. Study-level information: Patients received ivuxolimab, an agonistic anti-OX40 (CD134) antibody. Participants averaged 60 years of age (range about 23 to 79) and were 75% to 90% male.

V was clipped by 9 bases and J by 7 bases, with 15 bases between them. CDR1 MNHGY and CDR2 SVAAGI come from the germline V gene. This CDR3 has 13 residues. Data came from immunoSEQ multiplex PCR; TCRdb stores just in-frame clones and leaves some out. The table has 20,000 or so clones, around three quarters seen once. The chain carries TRBV6-9 and TRBJ1-4; D remains ambiguous. The material sequenced was CD4+ or CD8+ T cells sorted from blood, taken in a trial of the OX40 agonist ivuxolimab. This clonotype was obtained from an adult with an advanced solid tumor such as melanoma, head and neck, liver or kidney cancer. The CDR3 DNA is TGTGCCAGACACCTGGGTCGGGGTGAAAAACTGTTTTTT. Residues: CARHLGRGEKLFF.